This T cell receptor (beta chain) was sequenced during a study of early T cells in non-severe SARS-CoV-2 infection. Study background: RNA in bulk from unsorted whole blood was sequenced, and chains were unpaired.

This clonotype was counted at least ten times. TCRdb used MiXCR to reprocess the 5' RACE reads, holding one entry per CDR3 protein. This table holds about 40,000 distinct CDR3 sequences, 4.7% found once. The material sequenced was whole blood. The source of this sequence is an adult who was a healthcare worker with PCR-confirmed SARS-CoV-2 infection or an uninfected control (not recorded which).

The CDR3 sequence: CASGRDFGEKLFF. The CDR3 DNA reads TGTGCTAGTGGACGGGACTTTGGCGAAAAACTGTTTTTT. The rearrangement uses TRBV12-5 and TRBJ1-4, with D possibly being TRBD1 (5 bases). Trimming pared 6 bases from V and 8 bases from J, leaving 13 bases between. Per the germline V gene, CDR1 is LGHNT and CDR2 is FRNRAP. This CDR3 comprises 13 residues.